This TCR beta chain was observed in a study of prognosis after radiotherapy for stage I lung cancer. About the research overall: Patients numbered roughly 14 men and about six women, aged roughly 50 to 85 with a median of approximately 68 years. Adenocarcinoma was the tumor type in some 11 patients, squamous cell carcinoma in several.

Node negativity on CT and PET/CT was present in all patients, alongside an absence of prior chemotherapy, radiotherapy or other malignancies. For each of two time points, a six-milliliter draw of peripheral blood was taken. Trimming left V 2 bases short and J 5 bases short, with 9 bases between. Germline CDR1 SGHVS, CDR2 FQNEAQ. This CDR3 comprises 13 residues. Template was genomic DNA; TCR beta CDR3 amplified in two multiplex PCR rounds. Primers were specific to each TRBV and TRBJ gene in first-round PCR. TCRdb reprocessed the multiplex PCR reads via MiXCR and lists one record per CDR3 protein. This repertoire shows roughly 24,000 distinct CDR3 sequences, roughly 40% found once; its top ten account for under 35%.

The sequence was collected from a donor at least 50 years old with non-small cell lung cancer. The source was PBMCs, collected before or after stereotactic body radiation therapy (not recorded which). This chain connects TRBV7-8 to TRBJ2-5; D might be TRBD1 (6 bases). In nucleotides, the CDR3 is TGTGCCAGCAGCTTACGAGGGGGTGAGACCCAGTACTTC. Its protein is CASSLRGGETQYF.